This entry lists 2 T cell receptor beta chains sequenced from one sample in a study of blood T cell repertoires in COVID-19. Repertoires were generated with immunoSEQ multiplex PCR, while TCRdb's copy carries only in-frame clones and drops some. The profile shows about 260,000 clones, approximately 84% of them singletons. Material: peripheral blood. These receptors were obtained from a woman of 80 years or more with acute or convalescent COVID-19.

The chain is built from TRBV14 and TRBJ1-1, with TRBD1 matching over 8 bases. V trimming: 8 bases; J trimming: 4 bases; junction bases outside the gene matches: 15. This CDR3 spans 16 amino acids. Germline V gene sequence: CDR1 SGHDN, CDR2 FVKESK. The CDR3 spells CASRGQDASRGTEAFF. In nucleotides, the CDR3 is TGTGCCAGCCGGGGACAGGACGCCTCTAGAGGCACTGAAGCTTTCTTT.

This clone was seen repeatedly, ten times or more. This chain links TRBV29-1 with TRBJ2-7, with D uncertain. Trimming pared 3 bases from V and 3 bases from J, leaving 9 bases between. The CDR3 runs to 12 residues. Germline V lookup: CDR1 SQVTM, CDR2 ANQGSEA. Written as DNA, the CDR3 is TGCAGCGTTGAGCGAGAAAACTACGAGCAGTACTTC. Encoded protein: CSVERENYEQYF.